This passage covers 7 T cell receptor beta chains from one sample sequenced in a study of cytomegalovirus exposure and HLA in healthy donors. Here immunoSEQ multiplex PCR was the method, and the copy in TCRdb shows in-frame clones only, minus some. The table records some 150,000 clones, approximately 86% of them present only once. Sequencing was done on a sample of PBMCs. The receptors shown here come from a man aged 18 to 35 in good health and CMV-seropositive.

The chain employs TRBV10-2 and TRBJ2-3, with a tentative D call TRBD1 (6 bases). Germline CDR1 WSHSY, CDR2 SAAADI. CDR3 length equals 16 residues. Trimming took off 4 bases at V and 1 base at J, with 15 bases between the two ends. The CDR3: CASSGKTQGRTDTQYF. The CDR3 region has the DNA TGCGCCAGCAGTGGGAAGACACAGGGACGCACAGATACGCAGTATTTT.

The genes are TRBV29-1 and TRBJ1-2, with unresolved D. Trimming pared 3 bases from V and 4 bases from J, leaving 12 bases between. In germline, CDR1 is SQVTM, CDR2 ANQGSEA. This CDR3 spans 13 amino acids. CDR3 loop: CSVDRGLSYGYTF. In DNA, the CDR3 is TGCAGCGTTGACCGGGGTTTGAGCTATGGCTACACCTTC.

This clone has a single count. The rearrangement links TRBV7-2 to TRBJ2-2, with TRBD1 matching over 7 bases. This CDR3 is built from 15 residues. The germline CDR1 and CDR2 sequences are SGHTA and FQGNSA. V shed 5 bases and J 5 bases; nucleotides not matched to a gene: 8. This chain's CDR3 is CASSQHRGNTGELFF. The CDR3 DNA reads TGTGCCAGCAGCCAACACAGGGGTAATACCGGGGAGCTGTTTTTT.

The V gene is TRBV7-2, the J gene TRBJ1-2; D ambiguous. V was cut by 1 base and J by 8 bases, with 14 bases left in between. The CDR3 extends over 14 amino acids. Germline V gene data show CDR1 as SGHTA and CDR2 as FQGNSA. In DNA form, the CDR3 reads TGTGCCAGCAGCTTAGTAACAGCCGATCGGGGCTACACCTTC. It yields the protein CASSLVTADRGYTF.

The genes are TRBV5-6 and TRBJ2-5; 9 positions agree with TRBD1. Germline V gene lookup returns CDR1 SGHDT and CDR2 YYEEEE. The CDR3 runs to 16 residues. Trimming at V came to 2 bases and at J to 5 bases, leaving 10 bases not matched to a gene. The DNA for the CDR3 is TGTGCCAGCAGCTTAGGCCCCACAGGGGGCGGGGAGACCCAGTACTTC. Amino acids: CASSLGPTGGGETQYF. Full variable domain (missing parts from reference TRBV5-6 and TRBJ2-5): DAGVTQSPTHLIKTRGQQVTLRCSPKSGHDTVSWYQQALGQGPQFIFQYYEEEERQRGNFPDRFSGHQFPNYSSELNVNALLLGDSALYLCASSLGPTGGGETQYFGPGTRLLVL.

This clone was counted only a few times. The V gene is TRBV9, the J gene TRBJ1-2; possible D gene TRBD1, 5 bases. The germline V and J ends were trimmed by 3 bases and 0 bases, with 12 bases remaining between them. CDR1 is SGDLS, CDR2 YYNGEE, per germline. This CDR3 has 15 amino acids. CDR3 region: CASSATTGANYGYTF. The DNA for the CDR3 is TGTGCCAGCAGCGCCACCACAGGAGCTAACTATGGCTACACCTTC.

The chain joins TRBV6-4 to TRBJ1-2; D is possibly TRBD1 (5 bases). CDR3 size: 12 residues. Germline CDR1 MRHNA, CDR2 SNTAGT. Trimming shortened V by 4 bases and J by 4 bases, and 7 bases separated the two germline ends. The CDR3 sequence: CASSAGGYGYTF. The CDR3 DNA reads as TGTGCCAGCAGTGCCGGGGGCTATGGCTACACCTTC.